The 6 T cell receptor beta chains presented below share a single source sample, sequenced in a study of CD8 T cells in Susac syndrome. RNA totalling roughly 0.5 to 1 ug underwent reverse transcription with random hexamers. TCRdb re-called the immunoSEQ multiplex PCR reads with MiXCR, one entry per CDR3 protein. The sample has under 550,000 distinct CDR3 sequences; 75% to 90% are singletons. Sequencing input: CD8+ T cells from PBMCs. The origin of the receptors is a human donor with multiple sclerosis.

The CDR3 region has the DNA TGTGCCAGCAATAACGGGGGGACCGCTTTCGATGGCTACACCTTC. Its protein product is CASNNGGTAFDGYTF. The chain recombines TRBV7-8 with TRBJ1-2, with D perhaps TRBD1 (5 bases). This CDR3 has 15 amino acids. Trimming pared 7 bases from V and 6 bases from J, leaving 21 bases between. Looked up from germline, CDR1 is SGHVS and CDR2 is FQNEAQ.

This sequence joins TRBV2 and TRBJ2-7, with D perhaps given as TRBD1 or TRBD2 (5 bases each). The CDR3 has 13 residues. V dropped 7 bases and J dropped 2 bases, with 12 bases sitting between them. Germline V gene data show CDR1 as SNHLY and CDR2 as FYNNEI. The CDR3 sequence is CASIGTEAYEQYF. The CDR3 DNA sequence: TGTGCCAGCATTGGGACGGAAGCCTACGAGCAGTACTTC.

V and J are TRBV10-2 and TRBJ2-3; 10 bases align to TRBD2. CDR1 is WSHSY and CDR2 is SAAADI in the germline V gene. The junction had 6 bases not matched to a gene; V was cut back by 0 bases and J by 6 bases. This CDR3 is built from 16 residues. The CDR3 reads CASSESTSGTEDTQYF. CDR3 DNA sequence: TGCGCCAGCAGTGAGTCTACTAGCGGGACGGAGGATACGCAGTATTTT.

The chain recombines TRBV29-1 with TRBJ1-1; no definite D call. The length of the CDR3 is 14 residues. V shed 0 bases and J shed 11 bases, with 19 bases lying between them. Germline CDR1 and CDR2: SQVTM and ANQGSEA. The CDR3 sequence is CSVEDPWGPQVAFF. DNA of the CDR3: TGCAGCGTTGAAGATCCCTGGGGTCCCCAAGTCGCTTTCTTT.

The CDR3 DNA reads as TGTGCCAGCAGCTTAGAGGGCGGCAGGGGGTACGAGCAGTACTTC. Amino acid sequence: CASSLEGGRGYEQYF. The rearrangement joins TRBV7-9 to TRBJ2-7; 7 bases agree with TRBD1. In germline, CDR1 is SEHNR, CDR2 FQNEAQ (reference sequence). V lost 1 base, J lost 4 bases, and 7 bases stayed unmatched. CDR3 length equals 15 residues.

The CDR3 coding sequence is TGTGCCAGCAGCTTGGGCGGGGGGCATCTCTACAATGAGCAGTTCTTC. It translates to CASSLGGGHLYNEQFF. J is TRBJ2-1 and V is TRBV13, with TRBD2 matching over 8 bases. The CDR3 contains 16 residues. V shed 3 bases, J shed 3 bases, and the junction held 7 bases outside the gene matches. Germline V gives CDR1 PRHDT, CDR2 FYEKMQ (reference sequence).